The clone carrying this T cell receptor (beta chain) occurred once. With 7 bases removed from V and 7 bases from J, the gap between germline ends came to 12 bases. Germline loops: CDR1 SGHDT, CDR2 YYEEEE. This CDR3 is built from 11 residues. The sample is drawn from a study of CD8+ T cells in alopecia areata. Study-level background: Treated individuals took tofacitinib by mouth, 5 to 10 mg twice daily.

Extraction of RNA preceded its reverse transcription into cDNA, which served as the sequencing template. The data were produced by immunoSEQ multiplex PCR, yet TCRdb's version contains in-frame clones alone and is incomplete. Of more than 95,000 clones listed, around 58% are singletons. Regarding treatment: oral pan-JAK inhibitor, 5-10 mg twice daily. The sample in question was CD8+ T cells sorted from blood, obtained at week 4, from a patient treated with tofacitinib. This receptor was taken from a human donor with alopecia areata. The rearrangement joins TRBV5-6 to TRBJ2-7; tentatively, D is TRBD1 or TRBD2 (5 bases each). The CDR3 DNA reads TGTGCCAGCGGGACGTTTCTTGAGCAGTACTTC. It translates to CASGTFLEQYF. Full variable domain (rest looked up from reference TRBV5-6 and TRBJ2-7): DAGVTQSPTHLIKTRGQQVTLRCSPKSGHDTVSWYQQALGQGPQFIFQYYEEEERQRGNFPDRFSGHQFPNYSSELNVNALLLGDSALYLCASGTFLEQYFGPGTRLTVT.